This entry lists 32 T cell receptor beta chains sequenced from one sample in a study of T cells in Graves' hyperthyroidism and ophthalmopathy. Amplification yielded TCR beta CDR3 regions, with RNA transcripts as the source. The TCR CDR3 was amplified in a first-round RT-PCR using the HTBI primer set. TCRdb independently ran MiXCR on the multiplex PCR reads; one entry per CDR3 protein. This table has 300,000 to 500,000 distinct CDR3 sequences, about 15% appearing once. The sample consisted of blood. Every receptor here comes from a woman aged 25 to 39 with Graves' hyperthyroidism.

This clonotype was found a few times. The CDR3 bases are TGCAGCGTAAAACTAGCGGGAGGAACCTCTGTAGGGTCCTACAATGAGCAGTTCTTC. Protein sequence: CSVKLAGGTSVGSYNEQFF. The chain links TRBV29-1 to TRBJ2-1, with TRBD2 matching 12 bases. There are 19 residues in the CDR3. V shed 6 bases and J 1 base; nucleotides not matched to a gene: 16. The germline V gene encodes CDR1 SQVTM and CDR2 ANQGSEA.

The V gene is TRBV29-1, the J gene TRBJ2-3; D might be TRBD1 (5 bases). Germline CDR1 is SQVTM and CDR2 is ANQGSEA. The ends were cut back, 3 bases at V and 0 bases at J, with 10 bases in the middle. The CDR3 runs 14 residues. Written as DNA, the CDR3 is TGCAGCGTTGATAGGACACGTAGCACAGATACGCAGTATTTT. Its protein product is CSVDRTRSTDTQYF.

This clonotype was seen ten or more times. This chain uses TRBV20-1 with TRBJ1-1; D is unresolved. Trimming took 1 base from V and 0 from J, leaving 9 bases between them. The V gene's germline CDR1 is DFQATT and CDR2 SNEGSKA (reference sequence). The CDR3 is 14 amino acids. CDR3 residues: CSARGRAMNTEAFF. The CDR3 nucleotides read TGCAGTGCTAGAGGGAGGGCTATGAACACTGAAGCTTTCTTT.

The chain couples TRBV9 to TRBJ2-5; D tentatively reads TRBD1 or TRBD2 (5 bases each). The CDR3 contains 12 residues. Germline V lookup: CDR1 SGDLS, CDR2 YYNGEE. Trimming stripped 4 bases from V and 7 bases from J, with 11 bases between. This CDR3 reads CASSLGESTQYF. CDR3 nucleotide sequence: TGTGCCAGCAGCCTAGGGGAGTCGACCCAGTACTTC. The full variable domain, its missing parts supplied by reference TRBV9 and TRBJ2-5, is DSGVTQTPKHLITATGQRVTLRCSPRSGDLSVYWYQQSLDQGLQFLIQYYNGEERAKGNILERFSAQQFPDLHSELNLSSLELGDSALYFCASSLGESTQYFGPGTRLLVL.

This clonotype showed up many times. CDR3 loop: CASSLDPQGASTGYTF. The CDR3 nucleotides read TGTGCCAGCAGTTTAGATCCACAGGGGGCCTCAACTGGCTACACCTTC. V gene TRBV12-3 or TRBV12-4 combines with J gene TRBJ1-2; TRBD1 agrees at 9 bases. The CDR3 extends over 16 amino acids. Trimming took 1 base from V and 7 from J; bases not matched to a gene: 10.

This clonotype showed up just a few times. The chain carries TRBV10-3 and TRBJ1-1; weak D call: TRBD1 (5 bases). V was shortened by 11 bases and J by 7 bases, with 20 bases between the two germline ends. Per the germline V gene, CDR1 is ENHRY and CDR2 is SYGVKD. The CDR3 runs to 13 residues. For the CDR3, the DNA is TGTGCCGCCCGGAAAGGGACTACTGGTGAAGCTTTCTTT. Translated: CAARKGTTGEAFF.

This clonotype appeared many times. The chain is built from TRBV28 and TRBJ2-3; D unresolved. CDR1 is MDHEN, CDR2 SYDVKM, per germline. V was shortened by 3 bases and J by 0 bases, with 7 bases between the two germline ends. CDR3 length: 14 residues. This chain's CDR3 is CASSFASSTDTQYF. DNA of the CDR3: TGTGCCAGCAGTTTCGCGTCTAGCACAGATACGCAGTATTTT.

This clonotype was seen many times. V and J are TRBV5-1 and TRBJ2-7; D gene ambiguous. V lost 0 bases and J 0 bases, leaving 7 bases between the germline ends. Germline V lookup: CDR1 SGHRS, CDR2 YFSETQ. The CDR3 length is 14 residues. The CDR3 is CASSLGWGSYEQYF. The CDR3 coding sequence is TGCGCCAGCAGCTTGGGTTGGGGCTCCTACGAGCAGTACTTC. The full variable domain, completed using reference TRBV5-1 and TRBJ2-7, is KAGVTQTPRYLIKTRGQQVTLSCSPISGHRSVSWYQQTPGQGLQFLFEYFSETQRNKGNFPGRFSGRQFSNSRSEMNVSTLELGDSALYLCASSLGWGSYEQYFGPGTRLTVT.

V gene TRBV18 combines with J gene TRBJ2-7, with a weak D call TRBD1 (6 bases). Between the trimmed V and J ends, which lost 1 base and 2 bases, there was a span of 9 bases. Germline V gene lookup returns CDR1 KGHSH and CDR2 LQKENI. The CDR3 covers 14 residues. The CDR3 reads CASSPQGVTYEQYF. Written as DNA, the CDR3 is TGTGCCAGCTCACCACAGGGGGTAACCTACGAGCAGTACTTC.

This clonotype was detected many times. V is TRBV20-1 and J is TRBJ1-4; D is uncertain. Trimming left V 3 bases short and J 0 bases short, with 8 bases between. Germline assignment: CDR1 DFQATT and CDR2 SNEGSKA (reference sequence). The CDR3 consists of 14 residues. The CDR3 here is CSASIGATNEKLFF. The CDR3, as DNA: TGCAGTGCTAGTATCGGGGCAACTAATGAAAAACTGTTTTTT.

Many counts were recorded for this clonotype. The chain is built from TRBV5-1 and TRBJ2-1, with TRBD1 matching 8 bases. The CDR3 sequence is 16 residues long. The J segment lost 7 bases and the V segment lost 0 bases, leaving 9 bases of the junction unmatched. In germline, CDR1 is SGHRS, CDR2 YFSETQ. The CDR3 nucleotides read TGCGCCAGCAGCTTGGCTGCAGGGGGCGTAAGGAATGAGCAGTTCTTC. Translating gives CASSLAAGGVRNEQFF.

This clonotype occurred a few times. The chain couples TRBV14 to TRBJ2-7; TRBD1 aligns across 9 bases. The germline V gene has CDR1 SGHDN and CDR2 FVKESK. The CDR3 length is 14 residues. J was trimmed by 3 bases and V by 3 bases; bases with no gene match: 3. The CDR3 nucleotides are TGTGCCAGCAGCCAGCCGGGACAGGGCTACGAGCAGTACTTC. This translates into CASSQPGQGYEQYF.

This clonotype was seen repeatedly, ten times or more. CDR3 region: CAWSWEGGYTF. In DNA form, the CDR3 reads TGTGCCTGGAGTTGGGAGGGTGGCTACACCTTC. The rearrangement joins TRBV30 to TRBJ1-2; D not certain. The germline V gene has CDR1 GTSNPN and CDR2 SVGIG (reference sequence). Trimming took off 2 bases at V and 7 bases at J, with 8 bases between the two ends. The CDR3 is made up of 11 amino acids.

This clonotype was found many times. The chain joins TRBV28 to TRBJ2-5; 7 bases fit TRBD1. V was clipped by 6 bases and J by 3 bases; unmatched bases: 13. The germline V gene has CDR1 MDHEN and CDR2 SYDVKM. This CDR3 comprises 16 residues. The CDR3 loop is CASSYQSTGIKETQYF. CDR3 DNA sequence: TGTGCCAGCAGCTACCAATCGACAGGGATAAAAGAGACCCAGTACTTC.

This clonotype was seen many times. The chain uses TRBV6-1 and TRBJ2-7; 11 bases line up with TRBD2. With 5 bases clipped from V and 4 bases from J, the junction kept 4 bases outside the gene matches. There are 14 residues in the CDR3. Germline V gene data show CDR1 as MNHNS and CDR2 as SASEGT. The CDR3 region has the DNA TGTGCCAGCAGTTTGTCTAGCGGGGGGTACGAGCAGTACTTC. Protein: CASSLSSGGYEQYF.

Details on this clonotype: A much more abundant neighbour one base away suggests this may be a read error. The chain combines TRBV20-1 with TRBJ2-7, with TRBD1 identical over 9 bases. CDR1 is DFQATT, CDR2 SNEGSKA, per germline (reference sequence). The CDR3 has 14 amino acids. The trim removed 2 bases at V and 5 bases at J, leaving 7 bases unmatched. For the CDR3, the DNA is TGCAGTGCTAGACCCGGGACAGGGAACCACGAGCAGTACTTC. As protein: CSARPGTGNHEQYF.

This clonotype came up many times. The CDR3 loop is CASSLEAVYEQYF. The CDR3 region has the DNA TGTGCCAGCAGCTTAGAGGCGGTCTACGAGCAGTACTTC. The J gene is TRBJ2-7, the V gene TRBV7-9, with D unresolved. Germline CDR1 reads SEHNR; CDR2 reads FQNEAQ (reference sequence). The CDR3 contains 13 residues. V was pared by 1 base and J by 3 bases, with 7 bases between. Combining the CDR3 with reference TRBV7-9 and TRBJ2-7 gives the whole variable domain DTGVSQNPRHKITKRGQNVTFRCDPISEHNRLYWYRQTLGQGPEFLTYFQNEAQLEKSRLLSDRFSAERPKGSFSTLEIQRTEQGDSAMYLCASSLEAVYEQYFGPGTRLTVT.

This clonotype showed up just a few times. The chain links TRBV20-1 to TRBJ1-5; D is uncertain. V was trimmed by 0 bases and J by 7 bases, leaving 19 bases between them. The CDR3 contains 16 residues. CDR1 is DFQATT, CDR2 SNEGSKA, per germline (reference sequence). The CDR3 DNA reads TGCAGTGCTAGAGAAGGGAGTATAAGGGCGGGGCAGCCCCAGCATTTT. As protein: CSAREGSIRAGQPQHF.

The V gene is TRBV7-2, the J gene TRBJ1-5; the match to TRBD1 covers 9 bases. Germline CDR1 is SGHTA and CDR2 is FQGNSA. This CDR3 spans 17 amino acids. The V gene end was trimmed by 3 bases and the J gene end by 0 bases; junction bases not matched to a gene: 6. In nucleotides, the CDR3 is TGTGCCAGCAGCTTGCTACCGGACAGGGGTAGCAATCAGCCCCAGCATTTT. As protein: CASSLLPDRGSNQPQHF.

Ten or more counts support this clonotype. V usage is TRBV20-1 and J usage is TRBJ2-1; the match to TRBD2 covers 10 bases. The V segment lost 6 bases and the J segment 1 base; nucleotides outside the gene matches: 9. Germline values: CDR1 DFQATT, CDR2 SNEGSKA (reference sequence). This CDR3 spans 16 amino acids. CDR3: CSAVKTSGESYNEQFF. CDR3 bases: TGCAGTGCCGTGAAAACTAGCGGGGAATCCTACAATGAGCAGTTCTTC.

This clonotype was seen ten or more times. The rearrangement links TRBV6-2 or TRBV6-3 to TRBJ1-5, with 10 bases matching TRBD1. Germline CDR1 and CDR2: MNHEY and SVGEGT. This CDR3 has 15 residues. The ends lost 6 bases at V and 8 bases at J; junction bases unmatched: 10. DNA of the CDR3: TGTGCCAGCAGCGATCCCCGGGGACAGGGGAAGCCCCAGCATTTT. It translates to CASSDPRGQGKPQHF.

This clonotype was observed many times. CDR3 bases: TGTGCCAGCAGCTTAGCAGGGACTGAAGCTTTCTTT. It translates to CASSLAGTEAFF. The chain joins TRBV11-2 to TRBJ1-1, with D tentatively TRBD1 (5 bases). The CDR3 totals 12 residues. In germline, CDR1 is SGHAT, CDR2 FQNNGV. Trimming shortened V by 1 base and J by 5 bases, and 5 bases separated the two germline ends.

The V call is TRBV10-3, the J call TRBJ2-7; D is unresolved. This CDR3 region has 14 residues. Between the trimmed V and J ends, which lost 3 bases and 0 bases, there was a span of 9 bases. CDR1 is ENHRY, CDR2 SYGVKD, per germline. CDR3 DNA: TGTGCCATCAGTGAACGGACCGACTCCTACGAGCAGTACTTC. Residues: CAISERTDSYEQYF.

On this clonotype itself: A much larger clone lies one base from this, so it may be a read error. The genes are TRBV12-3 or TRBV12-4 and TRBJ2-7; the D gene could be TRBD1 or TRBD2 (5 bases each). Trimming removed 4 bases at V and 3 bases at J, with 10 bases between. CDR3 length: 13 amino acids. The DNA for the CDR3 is TGTGCCAGCAGTTCTTGGGGGAACTACGAGCAGTACTTC. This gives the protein CASSSWGNYEQYF.

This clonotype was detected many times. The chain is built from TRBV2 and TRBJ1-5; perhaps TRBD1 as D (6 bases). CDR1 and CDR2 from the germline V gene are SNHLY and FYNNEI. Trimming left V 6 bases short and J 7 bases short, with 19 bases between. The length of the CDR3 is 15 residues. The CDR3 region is CASRRAGTTYQPQHF. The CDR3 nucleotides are TGTGCCAGCAGACGAGCCGGGACAACATACCAGCCCCAGCATTTT.

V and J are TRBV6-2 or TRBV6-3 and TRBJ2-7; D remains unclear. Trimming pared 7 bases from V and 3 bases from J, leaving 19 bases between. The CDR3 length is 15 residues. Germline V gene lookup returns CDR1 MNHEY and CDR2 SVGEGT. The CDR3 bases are TGTGCCAGCATCATGAGGCCGTTGCCCCTCTACGAGCAGTACTTC. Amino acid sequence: CASIMRPLPLYEQYF.

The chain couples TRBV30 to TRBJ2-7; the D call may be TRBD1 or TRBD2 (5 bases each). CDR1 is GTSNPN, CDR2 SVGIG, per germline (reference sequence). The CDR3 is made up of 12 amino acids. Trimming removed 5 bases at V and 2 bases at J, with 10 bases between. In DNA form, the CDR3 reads TGTGCCTGGGTCGGGACCCCCTACGAGCAGTACTTC. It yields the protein CAWVGTPYEQYF.

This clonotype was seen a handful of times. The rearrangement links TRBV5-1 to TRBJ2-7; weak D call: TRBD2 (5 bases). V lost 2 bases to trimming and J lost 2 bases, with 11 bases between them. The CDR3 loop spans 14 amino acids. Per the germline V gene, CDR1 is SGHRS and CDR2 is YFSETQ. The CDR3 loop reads CASSLQTTTYEQYF. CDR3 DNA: TGCGCCAGCAGCTTACAGACTACGACCTACGAGCAGTACTTC.

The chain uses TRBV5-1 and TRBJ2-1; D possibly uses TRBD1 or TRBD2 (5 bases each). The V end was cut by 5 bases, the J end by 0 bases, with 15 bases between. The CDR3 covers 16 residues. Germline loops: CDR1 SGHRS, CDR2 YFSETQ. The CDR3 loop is CASREWDGSSYNEQFF. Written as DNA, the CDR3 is TGCGCCAGCAGGGAGTGGGACGGAAGCTCCTACAATGAGCAGTTCTTC. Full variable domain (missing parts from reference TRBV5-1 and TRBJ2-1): KAGVTQTPRYLIKTRGQQVTLSCSPISGHRSVSWYQQTPGQGLQFLFEYFSETQRNKGNFPGRFSGRQFSNSRSEMNVSTLELGDSALYLCASREWDGSSYNEQFFGPGTRLTVL.

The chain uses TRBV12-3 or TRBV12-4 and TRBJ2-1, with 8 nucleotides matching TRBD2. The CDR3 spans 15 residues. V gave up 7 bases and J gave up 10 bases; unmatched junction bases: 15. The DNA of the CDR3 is TGTGCCAGCACCACGACTATAGCGGGACCCCTAGAGCAGTTCTTC. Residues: CASTTTIAGPLEQFF.

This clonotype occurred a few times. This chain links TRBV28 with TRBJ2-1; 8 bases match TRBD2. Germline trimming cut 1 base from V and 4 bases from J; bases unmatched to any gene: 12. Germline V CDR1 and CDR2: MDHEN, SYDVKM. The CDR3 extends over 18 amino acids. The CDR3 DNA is TGTGCCAGCAGTTTATTGGCTTTAGGGACTAGAAATTACAATGAGCAGTTCTTC. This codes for CASSLLALGTRNYNEQFF.

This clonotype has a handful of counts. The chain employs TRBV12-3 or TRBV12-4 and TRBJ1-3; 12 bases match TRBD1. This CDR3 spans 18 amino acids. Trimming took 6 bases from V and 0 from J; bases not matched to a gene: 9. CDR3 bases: TGTGCCAGCAGATATACCGGGACAGGGGGCCTCTCTGGAAACACCATATATTTT. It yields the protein CASRYTGTGGLSGNTIYF.